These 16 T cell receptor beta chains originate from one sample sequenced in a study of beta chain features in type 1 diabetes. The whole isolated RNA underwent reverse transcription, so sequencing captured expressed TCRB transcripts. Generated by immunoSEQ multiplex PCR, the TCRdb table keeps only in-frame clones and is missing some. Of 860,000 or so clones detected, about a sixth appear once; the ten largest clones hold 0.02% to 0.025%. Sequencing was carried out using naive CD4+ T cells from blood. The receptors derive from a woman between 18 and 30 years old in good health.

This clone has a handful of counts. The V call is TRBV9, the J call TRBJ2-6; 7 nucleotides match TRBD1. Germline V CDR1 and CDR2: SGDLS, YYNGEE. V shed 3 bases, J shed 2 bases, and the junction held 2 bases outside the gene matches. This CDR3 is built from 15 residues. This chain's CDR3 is CASSATGAGANVLTF. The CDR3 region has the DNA TGTGCCAGCAGCGCTACAGGGGCTGGGGCCAACGTCCTGACTTTC.

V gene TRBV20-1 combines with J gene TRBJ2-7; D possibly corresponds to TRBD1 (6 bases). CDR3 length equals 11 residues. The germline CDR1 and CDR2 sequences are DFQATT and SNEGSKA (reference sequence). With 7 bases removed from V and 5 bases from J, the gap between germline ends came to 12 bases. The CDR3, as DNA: TGCAGTGAAACAGGGCTCGACGAGCAGTACTTC. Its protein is CSETGLDEQYF.

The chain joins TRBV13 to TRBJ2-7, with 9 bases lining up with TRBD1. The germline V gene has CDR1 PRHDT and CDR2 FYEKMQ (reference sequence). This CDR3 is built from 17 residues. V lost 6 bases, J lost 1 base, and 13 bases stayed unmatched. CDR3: CASSQKSSGQGSYEQYF. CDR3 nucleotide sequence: TGTGCCAGCAGTCAGAAGTCCTCGGGACAGGGATCCTACGAGCAGTACTTC. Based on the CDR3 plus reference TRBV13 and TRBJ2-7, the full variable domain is AAGVIQSPRHLIKEKRETATLKCYPIPRHDTVYWYQQGPGQDPQFLISFYEKMQSDKGSIPDRFSAQQFSDYHSELNMSSLELGDSALYFCASSQKSSGQGSYEQYFGPGTRLTVT.

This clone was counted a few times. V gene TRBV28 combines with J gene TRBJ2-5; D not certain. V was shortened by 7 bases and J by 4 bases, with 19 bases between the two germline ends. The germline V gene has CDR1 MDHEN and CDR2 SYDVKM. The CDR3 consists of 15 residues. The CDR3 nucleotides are TGTGCCAGCACCTCAGGTGGGGTTGGGCGAGAGACCCAGTACTTC. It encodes CASTSGGVGRETQYF.

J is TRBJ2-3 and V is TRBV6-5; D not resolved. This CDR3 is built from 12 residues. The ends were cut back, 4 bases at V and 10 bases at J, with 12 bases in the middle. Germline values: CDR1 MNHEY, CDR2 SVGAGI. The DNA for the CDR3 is TGTGCCAGCAGTTCCAATGGGTATGCGCAGTATTTT. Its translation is CASSSNGYAQYF.

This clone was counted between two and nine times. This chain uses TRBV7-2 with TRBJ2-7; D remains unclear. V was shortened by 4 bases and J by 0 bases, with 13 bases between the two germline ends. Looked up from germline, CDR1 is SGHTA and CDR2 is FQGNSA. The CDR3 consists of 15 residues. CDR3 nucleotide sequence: TGTGCCAGCAGCTCCCGCCCCGATAGCTCCTACGAGCAGTACTTC. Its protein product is CASSSRPDSSYEQYF. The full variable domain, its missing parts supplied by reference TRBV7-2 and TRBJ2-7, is GAGVSQSPSNKVTEKGKDVELRCDPISGHTALYWYRQSLGQGLEFLIYFQGNSAPDKSGLPSDRFSAERTGGSVSTLTIQRTQQEDSAVYLCASSSRPDSSYEQYFGPGTRLTVT.

CDR3 loop: CASSLWTSGNNEQFF. The CDR3 coding sequence is TGTGCCAGCAGTTTATGGACTAGCGGGAACAATGAGCAGTTCTTC. This chain connects TRBV27 to TRBJ2-1; 12 bases align to TRBD2. The V gene's germline CDR1 is MNHEY and CDR2 SMNVEV (reference sequence). The CDR3 length is 15 residues. Trimming cost V 1 base and J 5 bases; bases outside gene matches: 0.

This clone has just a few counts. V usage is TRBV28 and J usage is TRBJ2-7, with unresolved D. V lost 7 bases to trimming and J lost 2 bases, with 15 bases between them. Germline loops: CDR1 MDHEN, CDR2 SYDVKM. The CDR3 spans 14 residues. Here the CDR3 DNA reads TGTGCCAGCACTAGTGGTCAGAGAACCTACGAGCAGTACTTC. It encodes CASTSGQRTYEQYF.

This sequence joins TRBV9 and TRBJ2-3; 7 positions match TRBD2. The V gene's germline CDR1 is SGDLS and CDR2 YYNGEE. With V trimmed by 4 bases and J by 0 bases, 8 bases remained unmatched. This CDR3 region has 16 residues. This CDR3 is CASSRTRETSTDTQYF. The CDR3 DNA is TGTGCCAGCAGCCGGACTAGGGAAACTAGCACAGATACGCAGTATTTT.

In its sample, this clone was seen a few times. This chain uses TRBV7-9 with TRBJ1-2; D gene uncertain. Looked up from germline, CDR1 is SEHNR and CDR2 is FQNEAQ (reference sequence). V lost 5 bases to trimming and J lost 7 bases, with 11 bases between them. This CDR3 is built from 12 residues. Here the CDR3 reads CASSPAPRGYTF. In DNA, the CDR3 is TGTGCCAGCAGCCCCGCCCCCCGTGGCTACACCTTC.

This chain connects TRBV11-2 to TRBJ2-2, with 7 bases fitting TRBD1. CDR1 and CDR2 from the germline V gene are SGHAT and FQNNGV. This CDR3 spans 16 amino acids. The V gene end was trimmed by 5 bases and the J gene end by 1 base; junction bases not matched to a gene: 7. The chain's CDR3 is CASSMRDRENTGELFF. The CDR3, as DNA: TGTGCCAGCAGCATGAGGGACAGAGAGAACACCGGGGAGCTGTTTTTT. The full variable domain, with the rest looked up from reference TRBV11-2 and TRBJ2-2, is EAGVAQSPRYKIIEKRQSVAFWCNPISGHATLYWYQQILGQGPKLLIQFQNNGVVDDSQLPKDRFSAERLKGVDSTLKIQPAKLEDSAVYLCASSMRDRENTGELFFGEGSRLTVL.

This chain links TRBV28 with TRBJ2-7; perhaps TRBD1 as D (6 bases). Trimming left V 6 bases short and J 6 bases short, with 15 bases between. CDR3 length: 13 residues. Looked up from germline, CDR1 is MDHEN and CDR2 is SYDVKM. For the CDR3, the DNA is TGTGCCAGCAGCTCAGGACAGATCCCCGAGCAGTACTTC. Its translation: CASSSGQIPEQYF.

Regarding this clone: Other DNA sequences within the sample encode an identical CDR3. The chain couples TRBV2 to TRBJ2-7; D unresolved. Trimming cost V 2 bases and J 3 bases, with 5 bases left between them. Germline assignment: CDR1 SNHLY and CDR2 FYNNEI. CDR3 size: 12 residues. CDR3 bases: TGTGCCAGCAGTGAACAAGGCTACGAGCAGTACTTC. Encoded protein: CASSEQGYEQYF. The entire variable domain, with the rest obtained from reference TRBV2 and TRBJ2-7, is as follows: EPEVTQTPSHQVTQMGQEVILRCVPISNHLYFYWYRQILGQKVEFLVSFYNNEISEKSEIFDDQFSVERPDGSNFTLKIRSTKLEDSAMYFCASSEQGYEQYFGPGTRLTVT.

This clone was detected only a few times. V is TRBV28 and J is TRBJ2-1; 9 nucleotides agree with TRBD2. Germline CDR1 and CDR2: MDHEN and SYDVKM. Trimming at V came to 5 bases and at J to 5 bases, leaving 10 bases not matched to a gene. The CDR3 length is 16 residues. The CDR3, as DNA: TGTGCCAGCAGTCTTCCAGGGACTAGCAGCCACAATGAGCAGTTCTTC. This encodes CASSLPGTSSHNEQFF.

This chain's CDR3 is CASRGMNTGELFF. The CDR3 DNA reads TGTGCCAGCAGGGGAATGAACACCGGGGAGCTGTTTTTT. The chain links TRBV6-5 to TRBJ2-2, with D unclear. The CDR3 is 13 amino acids. Trimming left V 6 bases short and J 1 base short, with 6 bases between. The V gene's germline CDR1 is MNHEY and CDR2 SVGAGI.

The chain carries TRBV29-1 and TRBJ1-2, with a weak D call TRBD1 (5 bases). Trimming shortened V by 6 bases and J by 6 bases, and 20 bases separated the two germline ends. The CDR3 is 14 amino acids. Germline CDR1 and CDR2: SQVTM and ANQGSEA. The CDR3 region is CSVPDFDRTNGYTF. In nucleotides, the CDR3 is TGCAGCGTACCCGACTTCGATCGGACAAATGGCTACACCTTC.